This T cell receptor beta chain is drawn from a study of blood T cells in healthy people across ages (dated by TCRdb to 2015 to 2017). Describing the broader study: In model experiments, template switching captured roughly one uniquely barcoded TCR beta cDNA molecule for every two T cells. Donors of different ages were randomly distributed across sequencing lanes to avoid experimental bias. The study measured age-related changes in TCR beta repertoire diversity using deep sequencing normalized with unique cDNA molecular identifiers. Using the same blood draw, the study looked at two additional independent replicas of 1 million unique cDNA reads for two donors, one aged 18 to 30 and the other aged 80 or older. The donors were divided into four age groups: young (average about 15 years), middle-aged (almost 40), aged (approximately 59) and long-lived (82). Broad study findings and their caveats: Because donor CMV infection status was unknown, age-related changes in expanded clonotypes were potentially confounded. As age increased, observed TCR beta diversity per million T cells dropped in a roughly linear way, and a significant reduction was already evident by age roughly 36. Bulk unsorted PBMC profiling prevented conclusive comparison of naive and antigen-experienced compartments. Total diversity estimates from one million sequenced T cells were considered lower bounds and underestimates. There was a strong correlation between observed TCR beta diversity and the percentage of naive T cells measured by flow cytometry. Compared with the aged group, the long-lived group had more naive CD4+ T cells, fewer expanded clones and increased TCR diversity, a pattern suggesting age selection.

Inclusive of the bounding cysteine and phenylalanine, the CDR3 is 15 residues long. Kept here is only the CDR3 DNA, which spans 45 bases and is read in frame from base 1. The germline V gene (reference sequence) specifies MNHNY as CDR1 and SVGAGI as CDR2. Donors were roughly 40 systemically healthy Caucasian individuals from Russia aged about 6 to 100 years. Each donor gave approximately 9.4 milliliters of peripheral blood, drawn into EDTA-treated Vacutainer tubes. PBMCs were isolated by Ficoll-Paque density-gradient centrifugation, with at least 6 million obtained per sample. Trizol reagent was used to extract total RNA from the PBMCs, yielding at least 5 micrograms per sample. The percentages of naive CD45RAhigh/CD27high T cells were determined by flow cytometry on a PBMC aliquot from every donor. Library prep was done by 5' RACE. The data were produced on an Illumina HiSeq 2500. A second PCR of roughly 7 to 11 cycles was run with a J-beta primer mix and a sample-barcoded 5' primer. A unique molecular identifier was introduced onto each TCR beta cDNA molecule by a template-switch 5' adaptor carrying 12 random nucleotides. At least 3 million CDR3-containing paired-end reads were obtained from each sample. All of the RNA was converted into first-strand cDNA using the Mint cDNA synthesis kit, with a TRBC-specific oligonucleotide serving as the primer. After uracil-DNA glycosylase treatment, a first 18-cycle PCR used universal primers M1SS and BC2_uni_R on all cDNA. Turning to the authors' computational methods: Normalization of each sample was performed by random selection of 1 million high-quality reads, each carrying a distinct molecular identifier. Reads sharing molecular identifiers were discarded rather than binned into consensus sequences. MiTCR, set to a Q25 quality threshold and the strictest error-elimination algorithm, was used for CDR3 identification, clonotype clustering and error correction. Lower-bound total TCR beta diversity was estimated with a nonparametric unseen species model using Euler transformation. The public reads were reprocessed in TCRdb via fastp at Q25 and MiXCR, keeping in-frame beta chains. Each entry merges the rows of one CDR3 protein and shows their most common DNA and genes. TCRdb, rather than the study authors, made the V and J calls. For this sample the table gives about 400,000 distinct CDR3 sequences, of which roughly half were detected only once. 45% to 60% of the sample goes to the ten largest clones.

With respect to this clonotype: Its antigen target is currently unknown. A much larger clone lies a single base off, so this may be a read error.

The source is a man in his sixties in good health. Source material: blood. The sequence joins TRBV6-6 to TRBJ2-5, with 7 middle bases fitting TRBD2. The CDR3 reads CASRYSGGSTETQYF. The sequenced DNA: TGTGCCAGCAGGTACTCAGGCGGGAGTACAGAGACCCAGTACTTC.